A single sample gave rise to the 21 T cell receptor beta chains below, sequenced in a study of T-cell reconstitution after alpha-beta-depleted transplantation in children. The TCRbeta library incorporated unique molecular identifiers. TCRdb re-analysed the PCR reads in MiXCR, keeping a single row per CDR3 protein. The data show almost 250,000 distinct CDR3 sequences, about 26% seen once. This specimen consisted of PBMCs, obtained before TCRalphabeta/CD19-depleted stem cell transplant. The receptors stem from a girl aged 2-10 years with Fanconi anemia, due to receive a stem cell transplant.

This clonotype has at least ten counts. The rearrangement joins TRBV20-1 to TRBJ2-7; TRBD1 might be the D (6 bases). The CDR3 is 13 residues long. V was clipped by 4 bases and J by 5 bases, with 15 bases between them. Germline V lookup: CDR1 DFQATT, CDR2 SNEGSKA (reference sequence). This CDR3 is CSAMWGRDDEQYF. CDR3 coding DNA: TGCAGTGCTATGTGGGGGCGCGACGACGAGCAGTACTTC.

In its sample, this clonotype was seen a few times. The chain couples TRBV4-1 to TRBJ1-2; 9 nucleotides match TRBD1. The junction had 8 bases not matched to a gene; V was cut back by 4 bases and J by 8 bases. This CDR3 region has 14 residues. The germline CDR1 and CDR2 sequences are MGHRA and YSYEKL. This CDR3 is CASSRPGQGPGYTF. The DNA for the CDR3 is TGCGCCAGCAGCCGACCGGGACAGGGACCGGGCTACACCTTC.

This clonotype was observed many times. The chain employs TRBV12-3 or TRBV12-4 and TRBJ2-7, with D perhaps matching TRBD1 or TRBD2 (5 bases each). CDR3 size: 15 residues. V lost 3 bases, J lost 1 base, and 13 bases lay in between. The CDR3 spells CASSFGATYSYEQYF. The CDR3, as DNA: TGTGCCAGCAGTTTCGGGGCGACGTATTCCTACGAGCAGTACTTC.

This clonotype was picked up a small number of times. The chain uses TRBV7-6 and TRBJ2-1; TRBD2 aligns across 9 bases. The V and J ends lost 1 base and 7 bases, in that order; junction bases with no gene match: 11. The germline V gene encodes CDR1 SGHVS and CDR2 FNYEAQ. This CDR3 is built from 17 residues. The CDR3 DNA sequence: TGTGCCAGCAGCTTAGGAGTCGGGGTAGCGGGAGTAAATGAGCAGTTCTTC. Residues: CASSLGVGVAGVNEQFF.

Notes on this clonotype: A read error is possible here, since a much larger clone lies one base away. The CDR3 ends on some other residue instead of the conserved phenylalanine or tryptophan, so this is likely a read error. The V and J genes are TRBV9 and TRBJ2-7; D possibly corresponds to TRBD1 (6 bases). The CDR3 extends over 13 amino acids. Trimming left V 4 bases short and J 3 bases short, with 11 bases between. Per germline, CDR1 SGDLS and CDR2 YYNGEE. This CDR3 is CASSRDTGYEQYY. CDR3 in DNA: TGTGCCAGCAGCCGGGACACGGGCTACGAGCAGTACTAC.

The V gene is TRBV28, the J gene TRBJ1-3; D remains unclear. CDR3 length equals 16 residues. Germline V gene sequence: CDR1 MDHEN, CDR2 SYDVKM. Trimming cost V 5 bases and J 1 base, with 15 bases left between them. CDR3 DNA: TGTGCCAGCAGTCTTATCGGACCGGGGTCTGGAAACACCATATATTTT. Encoded protein: CASSLIGPGSGNTIYF.

The chain has TRBV6-1 and TRBJ2-3; 8 positions agree with TRBD2. Germline-derived CDR1 and CDR2 are MNHNS and SASEGT. This CDR3 is 17 amino acids long. J was trimmed by 2 bases and V by 6 bases; bases with no gene match: 13. The CDR3 loop reads CASSQPIAGNPTDTQYF. Here the CDR3 DNA reads TGTGCCAGCAGCCAACCCATAGCGGGGAACCCCACAGATACGCAGTATTTT.

This clonotype was seen a handful of times. V and J are TRBV6-5 and TRBJ2-3; D ambiguous. CDR3 size: 12 residues. V lost 6 bases and J 6 bases, leaving 10 bases between the germline ends. Looked up from germline, CDR1 is MNHEY and CDR2 is SVGAGI. CDR3 coding DNA: TGTGCCAGCAGCTCCGTTCCGGATACGCAGTATTTT. Protein sequence: CASSSVPDTQYF.

This clonotype was seen ten or more times. CDR3 sequence: CASSGGLFENYEQYF. The CDR3 DNA reads as TGTGCCAGCAGCGGGGGACTATTCGAGAACTACGAGCAGTACTTC. This chain uses TRBV2 with TRBJ2-7; TRBD2 agrees at 7 bases. Per the germline V gene, CDR1 is SNHLY and CDR2 is FYNNEI. This CDR3 contains 15 residues. Germline trimming cut 6 bases from V and 3 bases from J; bases unmatched to any gene: 11.

This clonotype was seen once. The chain uses TRBV29-1 and TRBJ1-1, with 7 bases matching TRBD1. The CDR3 totals 13 residues. Trimming cost V 7 bases and J 5 bases; bases outside gene matches: 10. Germline V lookup: CDR1 SQVTM, CDR2 ANQGSEA. CDR3 region: CSDNRGGVTEAFF. CDR3 DNA sequence: TGCAGCGATAACAGGGGAGGGGTAACTGAAGCTTTCTTT. Using reference TRBV29-1 and TRBJ1-1 for the parts outside the CDR3, the full variable domain is SAVISQKPSRDICQRGTSLTIQCQVDSQVTMMFWYRQQPGQSLTLIATANQGSEATYESGFVIDKFPISRPNLTFSTLTVSNMSPEDSSIYLCSDNRGGVTEAFFGQGTRLTVV.

The chain uses TRBV6-1 and TRBJ1-1; the D gene is possibly TRBD1 (5 bases). The V end was cut by 3 bases, the J end by 0 bases, with 14 bases between. CDR3 length equals 16 residues. Germline V gene lookup returns CDR1 MNHNS and CDR2 SASEGT. Here the CDR3 reads CASSDLLGAMNTEAFF. The CDR3 DNA sequence: TGTGCCAGCAGTGATCTGCTCGGGGCCATGAACACTGAAGCTTTCTTT.

This clonotype has a count of ten or more. The rearrangement links TRBV7-8 to TRBJ2-1; 7 bases agree with TRBD1. V trimming: 3 bases; J trimming: 7 bases; junction bases outside the gene matches: 3. The CDR3 length is 13 residues. Germline V gene data show CDR1 as SGHVS and CDR2 as FQNEAQ. CDR3 residues: CASSFNRGNEQFF. CDR3 coding DNA: TGTGCCAGCAGCTTTAACAGGGGAAATGAGCAGTTCTTC.

J is TRBJ2-1 and V is TRBV29-1; 8 bases line up with TRBD1. V was clipped by 1 base and J by 0 bases; unmatched bases: 11. Germline loops: CDR1 SQVTM, CDR2 ANQGSEA. This CDR3 comprises 18 residues. The CDR3 nucleotides are TGCAGCGTTGAAGTCCAACCTCGGACAGGGAGCTCCTACAATGAGCAGTTCTTC. Translated: CSVEVQPRTGSSYNEQFF.

CDR3 residues: CASSFRVSSYEQYF. The CDR3 coding sequence is TGCGCCAGCAGCTTCCGGGTTAGCTCCTACGAGCAGTACTTC. The gene calls are TRBV5-1 and TRBJ2-7; D remains unclear. Germline CDR1 SGHRS, CDR2 YFSETQ. The CDR3 covers 14 residues. Deletions cut 2 bases from V and 0 bases from J, with 9 bases between. Looking up the rest from reference TRBV5-1 and TRBJ2-7 gives the full variable domain: KAGVTQTPRYLIKTRGQQVTLSCSPISGHRSVSWYQQTPGQGLQFLFEYFSETQRNKGNFPGRFSGRQFSNSRSEMNVSTLELGDSALYLCASSFRVSSYEQYFGPGTRLTVT.

The CDR3 DNA sequence: TGTGCCTTCAGTTTAGCGGGACTAGCGGGAGTACCGACCTACGAGCAGTACTTC. It translates to CAFSLAGLAGVPTYEQYF. The gene calls are TRBV27 and TRBJ2-7; TRBD2 aligns across 14 bases. Germline loops: CDR1 MNHEY, CDR2 SMNVEV (reference sequence). The CDR3 is 18 amino acids. The junction had 17 bases not matched to a gene; V was cut back by 11 bases and J by 2 bases.

This clonotype has a handful of counts. CDR3 residues: CASSLRSGANVLTF. The CDR3 coding sequence is TGCGCCAGCAGCTTACGGTCTGGGGCCAACGTCCTGACTTTC. V and J are TRBV5-1 and TRBJ2-6; D gene unclear. The ends were cut back, 2 bases at V and 1 base at J, with 4 bases in the middle. Germline lookup yields CDR1 SGHRS and CDR2 YFSETQ. The CDR3 sequence is 14 residues long.

This clonotype appeared many times. J is TRBJ2-3 and V is TRBV29-1; D is possibly TRBD1 (5 bases). The CDR3 consists of 13 residues. The germline gives CDR1 SQVTM, CDR2 ANQGSEA. V lost 3 bases and J lost 7, with 14 bases in between. The CDR3 loop is CSVDSAGLYTQYF. In nucleotides, the CDR3 is TGCAGCGTTGATTCCGCAGGGTTATATACGCAGTATTTT.

This clonotype was seen many times. The chain combines TRBV28 with TRBJ2-7, with TRBD2 identical over 9 bases. J lost 3 bases, V lost 2 bases, and 5 bases had no gene match. Germline CDR1 and CDR2: MDHEN and SYDVKM. CDR3 length: 15 amino acids. The chain's CDR3 is CASSLRGTSLYEQYF. The CDR3 bases are TGTGCCAGCAGTTTAAGAGGGACTAGCCTCTACGAGCAGTACTTC. Using reference TRBV28 and TRBJ2-7 for the parts outside the CDR3, the full variable domain is DVKVTQSSRYLVKRTGEKVFLECVQDMDHENMFWYRQDPGLGLRLIYFSYDVKMKEKGDIPEGYSVSREKKERFSLILESASTNQTSMYLCASSLRGTSLYEQYFGPGTRLTVT.

This clonotype was recorded many times. The chain recombines TRBV6-5 with TRBJ2-2, with D perhaps TRBD2 (5 bases). V was pared by 6 bases and J by 5 bases, with 7 bases between. Germline V lookup: CDR1 MNHEY, CDR2 SVGAGI. CDR3 length equals 12 residues. The CDR3 DNA follows: TGTGCCAGCAGAGGACTTACCGGGGAGCTGTTTTTT. The encoded protein is CASRGLTGELFF.

The chain is built from TRBV6-1 and TRBJ2-7; D not certain. Deletions cut 1 base from V and 3 bases from J, with 4 bases between. This CDR3 region has 12 residues. Germline V gene sequence: CDR1 MNHNS, CDR2 SASEGT. CDR3: CASSEGNYEQYF. The CDR3, as DNA: TGTGCCAGCAGTGAAGGGAACTACGAGCAGTACTTC.

This clonotype appeared many times. V is TRBV6-1 and J is TRBJ1-6; TRBD1 aligns across 8 bases. This CDR3 is built from 14 residues. V trimming: 5 bases; J trimming: 10 bases; junction bases outside the gene matches: 7. Germline V CDR1 and CDR2: MNHNS, SASEGT. CDR3 sequence: CASSQGAEGSPLHF. The CDR3 region has the DNA TGTGCCAGCAGTCAGGGGGCGGAAGGATCACCCCTCCACTTT.